This T cell receptor beta chain is drawn from a study of spatial heterogeneity in lung cancer (dated 2019 in TCRdb). In the study overall: More beta-chain than alpha-chain transcripts were consistently detected, likely reflecting higher beta-chain transcript abundance. In tumor regions, TCR transcript counts showed a strong correlation with a T cell transcriptional module score from matched bulk RNA-seq. In the raw uncorrected reads, each unique combination of TCR and UMI appeared more than ten times on average. The study quantitatively compared TCR alpha and beta repertoires across multiple tumor regions, matched nontumor lung and blood in non-small cell lung cancer. TCR repertoire features were related to nonsynonymous mutation counts determined by whole-exome sequencing of tumor tissue. Both alpha and beta chains were TCR-sequenced in hundreds of tumor regions, roughly 70 matched nontumor lung samples and around 50 PBMC samples obtained at surgery.

The paper as a whole reports these results and caveats: The tumor nonsynonymous mutation count correlated with the number of expanded alpha and beta TCRs within the tumor. Counts of ubiquitous and regional expanded TCRs were found to correlate with counts of ubiquitous and regional nonsynonymous mutations, respectively. TCR-seq was estimated to cover only approximately 6.3% of tumor T cells for alpha chains and approximately 12% for beta chains. Confirming at a functional level the hypothesis that regional TCRs recognize regional mutations was considered to require additional single-cell paired TCR alpha and beta sequencing.

The library relied on 5' RACE. Instrument used: NextSeq 500. In the TCR library protocol, a unique molecular identifier was attached to each TCR cDNA molecule so that PCR and sequencing errors could be corrected. The original methods were these. TCR identification, UMI-based error correction and CDR3 extraction were all carried out with Decombinator tools. TCRs above a frequency of 2 per 1,000, corresponding to the top 1% of the tumor frequency distribution, were defined as expanded. Expanded tumor TCRs statistically deemed absent (corrected P<0.05) from at least one tumor region were classed as regional, and all other expanded tumor TCRs were classed as ubiquitous. Each repertoire was subsampled 100 times to 5,000 TCRs, after which Renyi diversity was computed with the R vegan package. CDR3 similarity networks were built from amino acid triplet string-kernel similarity, connecting CDR3s with pairwise similarity above 0.82. TCRdb reanalyzed the raw reads on its own, using fastp at Q25 for trimming and MiXCR for clone calling, and kept in-frame beta chains. Identical CDR3 protein sequences are pooled into one entry, listed with their most common genes and DNA. The V and J calls reflect TCRdb's pipeline rather than the authors' work. In all, the sample holds approximately 12,000 distinct CDR3 sequences, and about 12% of those were seen once. Of the sample, 9.5% to 15% is held by the ten largest clones.

The time point label here, explained by the study, means: sample taken at primary tumor resection. Samples were obtained from roughly 72 patients with early-stage, untreated non-small cell lung cancer from the lung TRACERx cohort. TCR sequencing used whole RNA extracted from tumor and nontumor lung tissue, or from cryopreserved PBMC samples, without cell sorting. Patients were selected for TCR sequencing only if sufficient RNA was available from at least two tumor regions. Before being selected, tumor and adjacent nontumor lung specimens were reviewed by a lung pathologist. This clonotype was seen ten or more times. Its target antigen remains unknown. No base quality values were provided; no much bigger clone lies one nucleotide off. The sequence was collected from a female donor with early-stage non-small cell lung cancer. The source was lung tumor tissue, collected at surgery.

The CDR3 protein sequence reads: CASSPQSGTGTEAFF. The DNA is TGTGCCAGCTCACCACAGTCAGGGACGGGCACTGAAGCTTTCTTT. The rearranged segments are TRBV18 and TRBJ1-1; 5 matching bases give a weak D call of TRBD1. CDR1 KGHSH and CDR2 LQKENI are derived from the germline V gene. Spanning cysteine to phenylalanine, the CDR3 consists of 15 amino acids. CDR3 DNA only is kept here, 45 bases in frame from base 1. V gives up 1 base and J gives up 4 bases, and the segment between their germline ends measures 13 bases. Here the CDR3 is joined to the reference TRBV18 and TRBJ1-1 genes, and the full variable domain is: NAGVMQNPRHLVRRRGQEARLRCSPMKGHSHVYWYRQLPEEGLKFMVYLQKENIIDESGMPKERFSAEFPKEGPSILRIQQVVRGDSAAYFCASSPQSGTGTEAFFGQGTRLTVV.